These T cell receptor beta chains were read from a single sample in a study of T cells after yellow fever vaccination. TCRdb called the 5' RACE reads again in MiXCR, with one record for every CDR3 protein. The data hold roughly 340,000 distinct CDR3 sequences, with 3% to 4.5% observed a single time. Sequences were derived from PBMCs, sampled 5 days after the yellow fever booster vaccination. Receptors were obtained from a man in his late teens or twenties who received the YFV17D yellow fever vaccine. Both conserved end residues are part of each CDR3. The order of the fields is CDR3 protein, CDR3 DNA, clone size, V gene, J gene, D gene. The D gene is left open where the match is weak. Only some rows state a clone size, as once, few, many or a class for expanded clones.

CDR3aa: CASAGGREGNTIYF
CDR3nt: TGTGCCAGCGCAGGGGGGCGAGAGGGAAACACCATATATTTT
abundance: few
v_gene: TRBV25-1
j_gene: TRBJ1-3
d_gene: TRBD1

CDR3aa: CATSRDQGNEQYF
CDR3nt: TGTGCCACCAGCAGAGATCAGGGTAACGAGCAGTACTTC
abundance: -
v_gene: TRBV15
j_gene: TRBJ2-7
d_gene: -

CDR3aa: CASSRTRFQNTEAFF
CDR3nt: TGTGCCAGCAGCCGGACACGCTTCCAGAACACTGAAGCTTTCTTT
abundance: few
v_gene: TRBV7-9
j_gene: TRBJ1-1
d_gene: -

CDR3aa: CSVDVASGGASYNEQFF
CDR3nt: TGCAGCGTTGATGTCGCTAGCGGGGGGGCAAGCTACAATGAGCAGTTCTTC
abundance: many
v_gene: TRBV29-1
j_gene: TRBJ2-1
d_gene: TRBD2

CDR3aa: CSASGGDTEAFF
CDR3nt: TGCAGTGCTAGTGGAGGGGACACTGAAGCTTTCTTT
abundance: few
v_gene: TRBV20-1
j_gene: TRBJ1-1
d_gene: -

CDR3aa: CASSNRGRGLFGYTF
CDR3nt: TGTGCCAGCAGTAACCGGGGCAGGGGGCTGTTTGGCTACACCTTC
abundance: few
v_gene: TRBV7-6
j_gene: TRBJ1-2
d_gene: TRBD1

CDR3aa: CASSSGGALREQFF
CDR3nt: TGTGCCAGCAGCTCGGGGGGGGCTTTAAGAGAGCAGTTCTTC
abundance: -
v_gene: TRBV7-2
j_gene: TRBJ2-1
d_gene: TRBD2

CDR3aa: CASSQDRNSDLTYEQYF
CDR3nt: TGCGCCAGCAGCCAAGATCGAAACTCGGACCTCACCTACGAGCAGTACTTC
abundance: many
v_gene: TRBV4-3
j_gene: TRBJ2-7
d_gene: -

CDR3aa: CASSRNGGRGYDEQFF
CDR3nt: TGTGCCAGCAGCCGTAACGGGGGGAGAGGGTATGATGAGCAGTTCTTC
abundance: many
v_gene: TRBV7-2
j_gene: TRBJ2-1
d_gene: TRBD2

CDR3aa: CSVGGQQNTEAFF
CDR3nt: TGCAGCGTAGGCGGACAGCAGAACACTGAAGCTTTCTTT
abundance: few
v_gene: TRBV29-1
j_gene: TRBJ1-1
d_gene: -

CDR3aa: CASSQRGGGSSYNEQFF
CDR3nt: TGTGCCAGCAGCCAAAGGGGCGGGGGGAGCTCCTACAATGAGCAGTTCTTC
abundance: few
v_gene: TRBV7-2
j_gene: TRBJ2-1
d_gene: TRBD2

CDR3aa: CASSASRGHTDTQYF
CDR3nt: TGTGCCAGCAGTGCTTCCAGGGGCCACACAGATACGCAGTATTTT
abundance: few
v_gene: TRBV27
j_gene: TRBJ2-3
d_gene: -

CDR3aa: CASSQVETVPNEKLFF
CDR3nt: TGTGCCAGCAGCCAAGTGGAGACAGTCCCTAATGAAAAACTGTTTTTT
abundance: -
v_gene: TRBV4-2
j_gene: TRBJ1-4
d_gene: -